This entry concerns a single T cell receptor (beta chain). Its antigen is as yet unknown. This sample was included in a study of blood T cells in healthy people across ages. General observations from the study: It was not possible, with unsorted PBMCs, to conclusively compare naive and antigen-experienced cells. Observed TCR beta diversity showed a strong correlation with the percentage of naive T cells as measured by flow cytometry.

Germline CDR1 reads DFQATT; CDR2 reads SNEGSKA (reference sequence). This CDR3 region has 15 residues. V was pared by 2 bases and J by 0 bases, with 11 bases between. Then a second PCR, running about 6 to 12 cycles, was carried out with a sample-barcoded 5' primer and a J-beta primer mix. TCRdb itself ran the 5' RACE reads through MiXCR, one entry per CDR3 protein. The table shows fewer than 750,000 distinct CDR3 sequences, with around 48% occurring only once. It was ten milliliters of peripheral blood that were drawn from each donor. The amount of total RNA extracted per sample was at least 5.5 micrograms.

The sample comprised blood. The rearrangement joins TRBV20-1 to TRBJ2-1; no clear D gene. This TCR was recovered from an elderly man in good health. The CDR3 protein is CSARSKRGSYNEQFF. In nucleotides, the CDR3 is TGCAGTGCTAGATCTAAGCGAGGCTCCTACAATGAGCAGTTCTTC.